Below are 7 T cell receptor beta chains sequenced from a single sample in a study of blood T cell repertoires in COVID-19. Some clones are missing from TCRdb's copy, which holds only in-frame ones; the method was immunoSEQ multiplex PCR. In the table there are 180,000 or so clones, over 75% of which are singletons. The sequenced sample consisted of PBMCs or T cells enriched from blood (not recorded which). The receptors derive from a man over 45 who had recovered from COVID-19.

The chain uses TRBV28 and TRBJ1-5, with D perhaps matching TRBD1 (6 bases). The CDR3 has 15 amino acids. The V and J ends lost 3 bases and 3 bases respectively, with 12 bases between them. Per the germline V gene, CDR1 is MDHEN and CDR2 is SYDVKM. The CDR3 DNA is TGTGCCAGCAGTTTTGCGGCAGGGGACAATCAGCCCCAGCATTTT. This codes for CASSFAAGDNQPQHF.

Ten or more counts support this clone. The V gene is TRBV18, the J gene TRBJ1-2; 7 bases align to TRBD1. The V segment lost 4 bases and the J segment 5 bases; nucleotides outside the gene matches: 13. The CDR3 has 16 amino acids. The V gene's germline CDR1 is KGHSH and CDR2 LQKENI. CDR3 sequence (DNA): TGTGCCAGCTCACTAGGGACAGACCCTAGGGGGTATGGCTACACCTTC. This sequence encodes CASSLGTDPRGYGYTF.

The CDR3 spells CASSPSRLTNEQYF. The CDR3 DNA sequence: TGTGCCAGCAGCCCCTCCCGACTAACCAACGAGCAGTACTTC. The chain links TRBV3-1 (or the pseudogene TRBV3-2) to TRBJ2-7, with D possibly TRBD2 on 5 matching bases. The CDR3 sequence is 14 residues long. Germline V gene data show CDR1 as LGHDT and CDR2 as YNNKEL (reference sequence). Trimming removed 4 bases at V and 5 bases at J, with 15 bases between.

The CDR3 protein is CASSQGAANTEAFF. The CDR3 DNA follows: TGTGCCAGCAGTCAGGGGGCCGCGAACACTGAAGCTTTCTTT. The chain recombines TRBV27 with TRBJ1-1; 8 bases map to TRBD1. Germline CDR1 is MNHEY and CDR2 is SMNVEV (reference sequence). Trimming took 5 bases from V and 1 from J; bases not matched to a gene: 3. The CDR3 has 14 amino acids.

The chain has TRBV13 and TRBJ2-3, with 11 positions matching TRBD1. J was trimmed by 1 base and V by 4 bases; bases with no gene match: 1. Germline CDR1 and CDR2: PRHDT and FYEKMQ (reference sequence). This CDR3 contains 15 residues. This CDR3 is CASSSGQGGTDTQYF. The CDR3 bases are TGTGCCAGCAGCTCGGGACAGGGGGGCACAGATACGCAGTATTTT.

The chain links TRBV7-3 to TRBJ2-2; D may be TRBD1 (6 bases). From germline, CDR1 is SGHTA and CDR2 FQGTGA. The CDR3 contains 16 residues. The ends were cut back, 1 base at V and 5 bases at J, with 14 bases in the middle. The DNA of the CDR3 is TGTGCCAGCAGCTTAAATTGGCAGGGGCGAACCGGGGAGCTGTTTTTT. This translates into CASSLNWQGRTGELFF.

V gene TRBV12-3 or TRBV12-4 combines with J gene TRBJ1-2; D gene unclear. This CDR3 has 12 residues. Trimming took 3 bases from V and 8 from J, leaving 10 bases between them. Here the CDR3 reads CASSFGVGGYTF. The CDR3 nucleotides are TGTGCCAGCAGTTTCGGAGTTGGAGGCTACACCTTC.